These 23 T cell receptor beta chains share one sample of origin, sequenced in a study of long-term antiretroviral therapy in people with HIV. Version v3.0 of the immunoSEQ assay ran at survey level. The protocol was immunoSEQ multiplex PCR, while the TCRdb copy is restricted to in-frame clones and leaves out a portion. Of tens of thousands of clones in the sample, about 80% are singletons; the top ten hold roughly 6%. The material sequenced was unsorted PBMCs, taken 0.7 years before starting antiretroviral therapy. The receptors derive from a man aged 30-40 years with HIV.

Only a few counts were recorded for this clone. This chain connects TRBV7-2 to TRBJ1-6; D might be TRBD1 (6 bases). The germline V and J ends were trimmed by 7 bases and 5 bases, with 15 bases remaining between them. The CDR3 runs 15 residues. Germline assignment: CDR1 SGHTA and CDR2 FQGNSA. Here the CDR3 reads CASIGGSRDNSPLHF. CDR3 in DNA: TGTGCCAGCATAGGGGGGTCCCGAGATAATTCACCCCTCCACTTT.

The chain carries TRBV11-2 and TRBJ1-1, with 7 bases fitting TRBD1. Looked up from germline, CDR1 is SGHAT and CDR2 is FQNNGV. CDR3 length: 18 amino acids. The J segment lost 0 bases and the V segment lost 4 bases, leaving 14 bases of the junction unmatched. CDR3 amino acids: CASSSPGGTNLLNTEAFF. In DNA, the CDR3 is TGTGCCAGCAGCTCCCCAGGGGGGACAAACCTCTTGAACACTGAAGCTTTCTTT.

The CDR3 bases are TGTGCCAGCAGTTCGACAGGGGAAAAACTGTTTTTT. Encoded protein: CASSSTGEKLFF. The V call is TRBV6-6, the J call TRBJ1-4, with 7 bases fitting TRBD1. V shed 4 bases and J 8 bases; nucleotides not matched to a gene: 1. The CDR3 is 12 residues long. Germline loops: CDR1 MNHNY, CDR2 SVGAGI (reference sequence).

This sequence joins TRBV9 and TRBJ2-7, with a tentative D call TRBD2 (6 bases). Germline CDR1 and CDR2: SGDLS and YYNGEE. The length of the CDR3 is 13 residues. V lost 4 bases and J 3 bases, leaving 11 bases between the germline ends. In nucleotides, the CDR3 is TGTGCCAGCAGCACTGGGACTCGCTACGAGCAGTACTTC. It yields the protein CASSTGTRYEQYF.

CDR3 in amino acids: CASSLQGEQYF. DNA of the CDR3: TGTGCCAGCAGCTTACAAGGCGAGCAGTACTTC. The chain combines TRBV5-6 with TRBJ2-7, with unresolved D. Trimming removed 2 bases from V and 6 bases from J, with 6 bases in between. Germline V gene data show CDR1 as SGHDT and CDR2 as YYEEEE. CDR3 size: 11 residues.

This rearrangement joins TRBV7-9 to TRBJ1-1; D ambiguous. Trimming stripped 7 bases from V and 4 bases from J, with 7 bases between. The germline V gene has CDR1 SEHNR and CDR2 FQNEAQ (reference sequence). The CDR3 extends over 11 amino acids. The CDR3 loop is CASTPSTEAFF. As DNA, the CDR3 is TGTGCCAGCACCCCGAGCACTGAAGCTTTCTTT.

V is TRBV19 and J is TRBJ2-5; 11 bases agree with TRBD2. The CDR3 is made up of 16 amino acids. CDR1 and CDR2 (germline): LNHDA, SQIVND (reference sequence). J was trimmed by 5 bases and V by 6 bases; bases with no gene match: 11. The CDR3 reads CASSGTSGTRLETQYF. Here the CDR3 DNA reads TGTGCCAGTAGCGGGACTAGCGGCACCCGTTTGGAGACCCAGTACTTC.

In this sample, this clone turned up once. The genes are TRBV6-5 and TRBJ2-2; D is possibly TRBD1 or TRBD2 (5 bases each). Germline CDR1 is MNHEY and CDR2 is SVGAGI. The CDR3 contains 13 residues. The V and J ends lost 2 bases and 5 bases respectively, with 6 bases between them. The CDR3 here is CASSYGGTGELFF. The CDR3 nucleotides are TGTGCCAGCAGTTACGGGGGAACCGGGGAGCTGTTTTTT.

This clone was found a few times. The chain has TRBV30 and TRBJ2-7; D uncertain. Germline V gene data show CDR1 as GTSNPN and CDR2 as SVGIG (reference sequence). The CDR3 extends over 13 amino acids. Trimming removed 5 bases from V and 3 bases from J, with 14 bases in between. The CDR3 sequence: CAWFWVSIYEQYF. The CDR3 DNA is TGTGCCTGGTTCTGGGTGAGTATCTACGAGCAGTACTTC.

The V and J genes are TRBV9 and TRBJ2-1; D uncertain. This CDR3 contains 12 residues. V lost 0 bases to trimming and J lost 9 bases, with 7 bases between them. CDR1 and CDR2 from the germline V gene are SGDLS and YYNGEE. The CDR3 loop reads CASSVGWGEQFF. In DNA, the CDR3 is TGTGCCAGCAGCGTAGGGTGGGGTGAGCAGTTCTTC. The complete variable domain, with remaining parts taken from reference TRBV9 and TRBJ2-1, reads DSGVTQTPKHLITATGQRVTLRCSPRSGDLSVYWYQQSLDQGLQFLIQYYNGEERAKGNILERFSAQQFPDLHSELNLSSLELGDSALYFCASSVGWGEQFFGPGTRLTVL.

V gene TRBV15 combines with J gene TRBJ1-1; D is possibly TRBD1 (5 bases). This CDR3 comprises 21 residues. CDR1 is LNHNV, CDR2 YYDKDF, per germline (reference sequence). V was clipped by 1 base and J by 0 bases, with 27 bases between them. In nucleotides, the CDR3 is TGTGCCACCAGCAGAGGCCAACTAAGGGGTAATGAGGGGAGGATGAACACTGAAGCTTTCTTT. Encoded protein: CATSRGQLRGNEGRMNTEAFF.

V usage is TRBV30 and J usage is TRBJ1-1; no clear D. V was cut by 0 bases and J by 0 bases, with 26 bases left in between. Looked up from germline, CDR1 is GTSNPN and CDR2 is SVGIG (reference sequence). The CDR3 is made up of 20 amino acids. The DNA of the CDR3 is TGTGCCTGGAGTGTACGGGTTTTCCTAGTTTCCGGGGTCATGAACACTGAAGCTTTCTTT. As protein: CAWSVRVFLVSGVMNTEAFF.

The chain carries TRBV29-1 and TRBJ1-1; tentatively, D is TRBD1 (6 bases). Trimming cost V 0 bases and J 0 bases, with 14 bases left between them. The CDR3 runs to 16 residues. Germline CDR1 is SQVTM and CDR2 is ANQGSEA. This chain's CDR3 is CSVEEPTGFMNTEAFF. Written as DNA, the CDR3 is TGCAGCGTTGAAGAACCTACAGGGTTCATGAACACTGAAGCTTTCTTT.

V and J are TRBV5-1 and TRBJ2-5; possible D gene TRBD2, 6 bases. The V gene lost 4 bases and the J gene lost 0 bases, with 13 bases spanning the gap. The CDR3 length is 15 residues. The germline V gene has CDR1 SGHRS and CDR2 YFSETQ. Here the CDR3 reads CASSPVGDYQETQYF. The CDR3 DNA reads TGCGCCAGCAGCCCCGTGGGGGACTACCAAGAGACCCAGTACTTC.

This clone was picked up a small number of times. The V and J genes are TRBV6-5 and TRBJ1-6; D not certain. There are 15 residues in the CDR3. Germline CDR1 is MNHEY and CDR2 is SVGAGI. V lost 0 bases, J lost 8 bases, and 11 bases lay in between. CDR3 nucleotide sequence: TGTGCCAGCAGTTACTCGAATGGTGGCCATTCACCCCTCCACTTT. It specifies CASSYSNGGHSPLHF.

This clone was detected a few times. V is TRBV9 and J is TRBJ2-2; 10 bases are a match to TRBD1. The CDR3 spans 16 residues. Germline CDR1 is SGDLS and CDR2 is YYNGEE. Trimming cost V 3 bases and J 6 bases; bases outside gene matches: 8. Here the CDR3 reads CASSARDRGSPGELFF. CDR3 coding DNA: TGTGCCAGCAGCGCCCGGGACAGGGGTTCACCCGGGGAGCTGTTTTTT.

This chain uses TRBV7-9 with TRBJ2-1; TRBD2 agrees at 7 bases. The CDR3 length is 13 residues. The V and J ends lost 5 bases and 4 bases, in that order; junction bases with no gene match: 2. The germline gives CDR1 SEHNR, CDR2 FQNEAQ (reference sequence). The CDR3 DNA is TGTGCCAGCAGCGCGGGACTATACAATGAGCAGTTCTTC. Amino acid sequence: CASSAGLYNEQFF.

This clone was counted a single time. The chain joins TRBV9 to TRBJ2-1; D gene ambiguous. CDR1 and CDR2 from the germline V gene are SGDLS and YYNGEE. Trimming took 0 bases from V and 0 from J, leaving 7 bases between them. The CDR3 length is 15 residues. CDR3 bases: TGTGCCAGCAGCGTAGTTGGCAGCTCCTACAATGAGCAGTTCTTC. Its protein is CASSVVGSSYNEQFF. The full variable domain, in which reference TRBV9 and TRBJ2-1 provide the parts outside the CDR3, is DSGVTQTPKHLITATGQRVTLRCSPRSGDLSVYWYQQSLDQGLQFLIQYYNGEERAKGNILERFSAQQFPDLHSELNLSSLELGDSALYFCASSVVGSSYNEQFFGPGTRLTVL.

The chain is built from TRBV28 and TRBJ1-1; D may be TRBD1 (6 bases). Per the germline V gene, CDR1 is MDHEN and CDR2 is SYDVKM. CDR3 size: 18 residues. Trimming took off 6 bases at V and 4 bases at J, with 27 bases between the two ends. The CDR3 coding sequence is TGTGCCAGCAGCCAAGTCGGGGGGCGAGGGGCGGTCAGCACTGAAGCTTTCTTT. This encodes CASSQVGGRGAVSTEAFF.

In its sample, this clone is medium-sized. The chain employs TRBV28 and TRBJ2-3; D is perhaps TRBD2 (6 bases). CDR3 length: 14 residues. Trimming shortened V by 3 bases and J by 6 bases, and 13 bases separated the two germline ends. Germline values: CDR1 MDHEN, CDR2 SYDVKM. This CDR3 reads CASSFSGLQDTQYF. The CDR3 DNA is TGTGCCAGCAGTTTTAGTGGACTACAGGATACGCAGTATTTT.

The chain uses TRBV10-1 and TRBJ2-1, with TRBD1 as a possible D gene (5 bases). Trimming removed 6 bases from V and 12 bases from J, with 12 bases in between. This CDR3 has 11 residues. From germline, CDR1 is WNHNN and CDR2 SYGVQD (reference sequence). CDR3 amino acids: CASSPGWVQFF. The CDR3 DNA follows: TGCGCCAGCAGCCCAGGGTGGGTGCAGTTCTTC.

This clone showed up just a few times. The chain recombines TRBV29-1 with TRBJ2-1; TRBD2 matches 10 bases. V trimming: 7 bases; J trimming: 2 bases; junction bases outside the gene matches: 5. The length of the CDR3 is 14 residues. Germline V gene data show CDR1 as SQVTM and CDR2 as ANQGSEA. CDR3 nucleotides: TGCAGCGCAACCAGCGGGGGGGCCTACAATGAGCAGTTCTTC. This translates into CSATSGGAYNEQFF.

There are a few counts of this clone. The chain is built from TRBV29-1 and TRBJ2-7; possible D gene TRBD2, 5 bases. In germline, CDR1 is SQVTM, CDR2 ANQGSEA. The V gene lost 0 bases and the J gene lost 4 bases, with 7 bases spanning the gap. The CDR3 spans 12 residues. CDR3 in amino acids: CSVEDGGYEQYF. For the CDR3, the DNA is TGCAGCGTTGAAGATGGAGGTTACGAGCAGTACTTC.